This T cell receptor beta chain comes out of a study of blood T cell repertoires in COVID-19. Study-wide context: Donors in the United States, Italy and Spain gave samples during acute or convalescent COVID-19.

Trimming cost V 4 bases and J 5 bases, with 14 bases left between them. Germline V gene data show CDR1 as ENHRY and CDR2 as SYGVKD. There are 14 residues in the CDR3. Profiling relied on immunoSEQ multiplex PCR, and the TCRdb table lists in-frame clones only, not all of them. The data contain just over 60,000 clones, more than 60% of them seen just once; the ten biggest clones take up around a sixth. This clone was seen only once. Material for sequencing was peripheral blood. The chain is built from TRBV10-3 and TRBJ2-5; a possible D gene is TRBD2 (7 bases). The clonotype was recovered from a man in his 60s with acute or convalescent COVID-19. The CDR3 sequence is CAISVLGRGETQYF. The CDR3 DNA sequence: TGTGCCATCAGTGTGTTGGGGAGGGGGGAGACCCAGTACTTC.